These 20 T cell receptor beta chains originate from one sample sequenced in a study of graft-versus-host responses after intestinal transplantation. Investigators treated the graft tissue so that it released intraepithelial and lamina propria lymphocytes. Method: immunoSEQ multiplex PCR; TCRdb's copy keeps in-frame clones and lacks some. Found here are approximately 9,600 clones, around nine tenths of them singletons; the top ten hold 5.2%. The sequencing used ileum tissue, collected roughly 730 days after intestinal transplantation. Receptors originate from a human patient who received an intestinal transplant, so some T cells may come from the graft donor.

The chain employs TRBV7-6 and TRBJ1-5, with 11 bases fitting TRBD1. V dropped 5 bases and J dropped 8; count of bases not matched to a gene: 8. This CDR3 has 15 amino acids. Per germline, CDR1 SGHVS and CDR2 FNYEAQ. The CDR3 here is CASSATGTGGEPQHF. Here the CDR3 DNA reads TGTGCCAGCAGCGCTACCGGGACAGGGGGTGAGCCCCAGCATTTT.

This chain uses TRBV6-5 with TRBJ2-7; 11 bases agree with TRBD2. Germline V gene data show CDR1 as MNHEY and CDR2 as SVGAGI. Losses at the gene ends were 2 bases for V and 6 bases for J; bases not matched to a gene: 6. The CDR3 is 15 amino acids. The CDR3 DNA follows: TGTGCCAGCAGTTACACTAGCGGGAGTCCCACCGAGCAGTACTTC. Amino acid sequence: CASSYTSGSPTEQYF.

This chain links TRBV7-6 with TRBJ2-3; D not certain. V shed 5 bases and J shed 1 base, with 13 bases lying between them. CDR1 and CDR2 (germline): SGHVS, FNYEAQ. The CDR3 is 15 amino acids. Written as DNA, the CDR3 is TGTGCCAGCAGCGGCTATGGATATGGCACAGATACGCAGTATTTT. Its protein product is CASSGYGYGTDTQYF.

The genes are TRBV6-6 and TRBJ2-2, with a possible D match to TRBD1 (6 bases). Germline CDR1 reads MNHNY; CDR2 reads SVGAGI (reference sequence). V was cut by 9 bases and J by 3 bases, with 11 bases left in between. The CDR3 is 13 amino acids. In nucleotides, the CDR3 is TGTGCCAGTCAACAGGGAGACACCGGGGAGCTGTTTTTT. It yields the protein CASQQGDTGELFF.

The rearrangement joins TRBV6-1 to TRBJ2-1, with D unclear. This CDR3 spans 14 amino acids. With 6 bases removed from V and 6 bases from J, the gap between germline ends came to 15 bases. Germline assignment: CDR1 MNHNS and CDR2 SASEGT. The CDR3 protein is CASSHTYSSNEQFF. DNA for the CDR3: TGTGCCAGCAGCCACACCTACTCTAGCAATGAGCAGTTCTTC.

The genes are TRBV6-6 and TRBJ2-5; 13 nucleotides align to TRBD2. The end of the DNA aligns better with TRBJ2-7, so the J call may be wrong. From germline, CDR1 is MNHNY and CDR2 SVGAGI (reference sequence). The CDR3 is made up of 14 amino acids. The CDR3 nucleotides are TGTGCCAGCAAGGGACTAGCGGGGACCTACGAGCAGTACTTC. Translated, it gives CASKGLAGTYEQYF.

The chain joins TRBV19 to TRBJ1-4, with D hard to call. The CDR3 has 16 residues. V lost 5 bases to trimming and J lost 8 bases, with 21 bases between them. CDR1 and CDR2 (germline): LNHDA, SQIVND (reference sequence). The DNA of the CDR3 is TGTGCCAGTAGTCCCCCCCCACCTCGGAGTCGCGAAAAACTGTTTTTT. Its protein is CASSPPPPRSREKLFF.

The rearrangement joins TRBV2 to TRBJ2-7; TRBD2 agrees at 9 bases. With V trimmed by 11 bases and J by 2 bases, 4 bases remained unmatched. The CDR3 is 12 amino acids. Germline loops: CDR1 SNHLY, CDR2 FYNNEI. This chain's CDR3 is CAGKREAYEQYF. CDR3 bases: TGTGCCGGAAAGCGGGAGGCCTACGAGCAGTACTTC.

The chain recombines TRBV7-6 with TRBJ2-7; D unresolved. The V end lost 1 base, the J end lost 3 bases, and 10 bases lay between the germline ends. Germline V gene sequence: CDR1 SGHVS, CDR2 FNYEAQ. The CDR3 covers 14 residues. The CDR3 here is CASSLGGSDYEQYF. The CDR3 DNA sequence: TGTGCCAGCAGCTTAGGGGGAAGTGACTACGAGCAGTACTTC.

The chain joins TRBV7-3 to TRBJ1-2; D gene unclear. Looked up from germline, CDR1 is SGHTA and CDR2 is FQGTGA. Trimming stripped 6 bases from V and 5 bases from J, with 16 bases between. The CDR3 has 14 residues. CDR3: CASSPDYRSYGYTF. The CDR3 nucleotides read TGTGCCAGCAGTCCGGACTATAGGAGTTATGGCTACACCTTC.

The gene calls are TRBV14 and TRBJ2-5; D call uncertain. V lost 4 bases, J lost 5 bases, and 11 bases lay in between. Germline V gives CDR1 SGHDN, CDR2 FVKESK. This CDR3 spans 13 amino acids. CDR3 bases: TGTGCCAGCAGCCCCGACCTCGGCGAGACCCAGTACTTC. Its translation: CASSPDLGETQYF.

A few counts support this clone. The chain uses TRBV29-1 and TRBJ2-7, with unresolved D. The CDR3 totals 11 residues. Trimming took 2 bases from V and 3 from J, leaving 5 bases between them. Germline V gene lookup returns CDR1 SQVTM and CDR2 ANQGSEA. Here the CDR3 reads CSVESYYEQYF. In nucleotides, the CDR3 is TGCAGCGTTGAAAGTTACTACGAGCAGTACTTC.

This sequence joins TRBV28 and TRBJ1-2; D is undetermined. The CDR3 consists of 13 residues. Trimming took off 2 bases at V and 5 bases at J, with 9 bases between the two ends. Per germline, CDR1 MDHEN and CDR2 SYDVKM. The CDR3 here is CASSLRQEYGYTF. The CDR3 region has the DNA TGTGCCAGCAGTTTACGGCAGGAATATGGCTACACCTTC.

V and J are TRBV7-5 and TRBJ1-2. TRBV7-5 is assigned pseudogene status. The CDR3 contains 11 residues. CDR3 amino acids: CASSRAYGYTF. CDR3 nucleotide sequence: TGTGCCAGCAGCCGAGCCTATGGCTACACCTTC.

This clone was seen once. The CDR3 DNA reads TGTGCCAGCAGCCCCGGACTCGGTGGCTACACCTTC. The encoded protein is CASSPGLGGYTF. The chain employs TRBV7-2 and TRBJ1-2; no firm D call. CDR1 SGHTA and CDR2 FQGNSA come from the germline V gene. The CDR3 has 12 amino acids. The V gene lost 5 bases and the J gene lost 7 bases, with 11 bases spanning the gap.

V usage is TRBV21-1 and J usage is TRBJ2-2; the table calls TRBD1, which could not be checked here. TRBV21-1 is assigned pseudogene status. CDR3 length: 15 residues. Here the CDR3 reads CASSKDGDNAGELFF. The CDR3 DNA sequence: TGTGCCAGCAGCAAAGATGGGGACAACGCCGGGGAGCTGTTTTTT.

The chain carries TRBV10-1 and TRBJ2-1; no firm D call. The CDR3 covers 13 residues. In germline, CDR1 is WNHNN, CDR2 SYGVQD (reference sequence). V was clipped by 3 bases and J by 2 bases, with 5 bases between them. The CDR3 here is CASSDQAYNEQFF. CDR3 nucleotide sequence: TGCGCCAGCAGTGACCAGGCCTACAATGAGCAGTTCTTC.

This clone was detected only once. The chain joins TRBV10-1 to TRBJ2-6; no clear D gene. The CDR3 has 17 residues. Per germline, CDR1 WNHNN and CDR2 SYGVQD (reference sequence). V was clipped by 4 bases and J by 0 bases, with 13 bases between them. In DNA form, the CDR3 reads TGCGCCAGCAGTGGGGCGGTTGGGGACTCTGGGGCCAACGTCCTGACTTTC. Translating gives CASSGAVGDSGANVLTF.

This chain uses TRBV7-3 with TRBJ2-1, with D tentatively TRBD1 or TRBD2 (6 bases each). V was cut by 6 bases and J by 9 bases, with 15 bases left in between. CDR3 length: 13 amino acids. Germline assignment: CDR1 SGHTA and CDR2 FQGTGA. CDR3 DNA sequence: TGTGCCAGCAGTTTCCAGGGGCGGGGTGAGCAGTTCTTC. Residues: CASSFQGRGEQFF. The variable domain in full, with the rest retrieved from reference TRBV7-3 and TRBJ2-1, is GAGVSQTPSNKVTEKGKYVELRCDPISGHTALYWYRQSLGQGPEFLIYFQGTGAADDSGLPNDRFFAVRPEGSVSTLKIQRTERGDSAVYLCASSFQGRGEQFFGPGTRLTVL.

The chain links TRBV28 to TRBJ2-7; D may be TRBD2 (6 bases). This CDR3 has 14 residues. Germline CDR1 reads MDHEN; CDR2 reads SYDVKM. Trimming removed 2 bases at V and 2 bases at J, with 10 bases between. The chain's CDR3 is CASSLPLAPYEQYF. The CDR3 DNA sequence: TGTGCCAGCAGTTTACCACTAGCCCCCTACGAGCAGTACTTC.